The 5 T cell receptor beta chains reported below all come from one sample, sequenced in a study of beta chain features in type 1 diabetes. Reverse transcription of all isolated RNA meant that expressed TCRB transcripts were sequenced. Generated by immunoSEQ multiplex PCR, the TCRdb table keeps only in-frame clones and is missing some. Among about 900,000 clones listed, roughly 16% were seen once. The sequenced sample was naive CD4+ T cells from blood. The source is a woman between 18 and 29 years old in good health.

V is TRBV9 and J is TRBJ2-1; 9 bases agree with TRBD2. V shed 0 bases, J shed 8 bases, and the junction held 9 bases outside the gene matches. Germline V lookup: CDR1 SGDLS, CDR2 YYNGEE. The CDR3 loop spans 16 amino acids. The CDR3 nucleotides are TGTGCCAGCAGCGTAGGGGTAGCGGGAGTATGGGATGAGCAGTTCTTC. It yields the protein CASSVGVAGVWDEQFF. Supplemented by reference TRBV9 and TRBJ2-1, the full variable domain reads DSGVTQTPKHLITATGQRVTLRCSPRSGDLSVYWYQQSLDQGLQFLIQYYNGEERAKGNILERFSAQQFPDLHSELNLSSLELGDSALYFCASSVGVAGVWDEQFFGPGTRLTVL.

The V gene is TRBV13, the J gene TRBJ2-1; TRBD2 matches at 9 bases. The germline V gene has CDR1 PRHDT and CDR2 FYEKMQ (reference sequence). V gave up 1 base and J gave up 3 bases; unmatched junction bases: 4. The CDR3 has 16 amino acids. The DNA of the CDR3 is TGTGCCAGCAGCTTAGTCCTAGCGGGGTACTACAATGAGCAGTTCTTC. Translated: CASSLVLAGYYNEQFF.

This chain joins TRBV19 and TRBJ2-1; 7 bases agree with TRBD2. With V trimmed by 5 bases and J by 4 bases, 11 bases remained unmatched. The CDR3 is 16 residues long. From germline, CDR1 is LNHDA and CDR2 SQIVND (reference sequence). CDR3 amino acids: CASSEAGATPYNEQFF. The CDR3 region has the DNA TGTGCCAGTAGTGAGGCGGGAGCCACCCCTTACAATGAGCAGTTCTTC. Full variable domain (rest looked up from reference TRBV19 and TRBJ2-1): DGGITQSPKYLFRKEGQNVTLSCEQNLNHDAMYWYRQDPGQGLRLIYYSQIVNDFQKGDIAEGYSVSREKKESFPLTVTSAQKNPTAFYLCASSEAGATPYNEQFFGPGTRLTVL.

The chain has TRBV5-6 and TRBJ2-1; either TRBD1 or TRBD2 may supply D (6 bases each). V was pared by 7 bases and J by 5 bases, with 22 bases between. The length of the CDR3 is 16 residues. The germline gives CDR1 SGHDT, CDR2 YYEEEE. DNA for the CDR3: TGTGCCAGCGGCCATAGTAGGGGGGCTAGCGACAATGAGCAGTTCTTC. Residues: CASGHSRGASDNEQFF.

The chain couples TRBV21-1 to TRBJ2-7. TRBV21-1 is flagged as a pseudogene. This CDR3 has 17 residues. The CDR3 here is CASSKGLVGVTPYEQYF. The CDR3 nucleotides are TGTGCCAGCAGCAAAGGTTTAGTCGGCGTTACCCCCTACGAGCAGTACTTC.